This TCR beta chain was identified in a study of blood T cells in healthy people across ages (dated by TCRdb to the mid-2010s). Broadly, across the study: Template switching captured roughly one uniquely barcoded TCR beta cDNA molecule per two T cells in model experiments. The donors were split into four age groups: young (average 16 years), middle-aged (roughly 42), aged (62) and long-lived (approximately 80). Two additional independent replicas of 1 million unique cDNA reads from the same blood draw were analyzed for two donors (one aged 18 to 30 and one aged 80 or older). The study measured age-related changes in TCR beta repertoire diversity using deep sequencing normalized with unique cDNA molecular identifiers. To avoid experimental bias, donors of different ages were distributed randomly across sequencing lanes.

Including the terminal cysteine and phenylalanine, the CDR3 comprises 12 residues. CDR3 DNA is the only sequence kept; it has 36 bases, read in frame from the first base. In the germline V gene (reference sequence), CDR1 corresponds to DFQATT and CDR2 to SNEGSKA. V is shortened by 4 bases, J by 4 bases, and the region joining them spans 10 bases. A remark on this clonotype: What antigen it recognizes has not been identified. Within one base of it there is no much larger clone, and no base qualities were kept.

Donors were a few dozen systemically healthy Caucasian individuals from Russia aged roughly 6 to 100 years. Each donor gave about 9.7 milliliters of peripheral blood, drawn into EDTA-treated Vacutainer tubes. Ficoll-Paque density-gradient centrifugation was used to isolate PBMCs, with at least 6.5 million per sample. Trizol reagent was used to extract total RNA from PBMCs, with at least 6 micrograms per sample. The percentages of naive CD45RAhigh/CD27high T cells were determined by flow cytometry on a PBMC aliquot from every donor. Broader findings and caveats from the paper: Observed TCR beta diversity correlated strongly with the percentage of naive T cells measured by flow cytometry. Compared with the aged group, the long-lived group had more naive CD4+ T cells, fewer expanded clones and increased TCR diversity, a pattern suggesting age selection. Observed TCR beta diversity per million T cells fell roughly linearly with age, and a significant reduction was already apparent by age roughly 40. Estimates of total diversity based on one million sequenced T cells were considered lower bounds and underestimates. Donor CMV infection status was unknown, potentially confounding age-related changes in expanded clonotypes. Conclusive comparison of naive and antigen-experienced compartments was prevented by the profiling of bulk unsorted PBMCs.

Libraries were built with 5' RACE. The run used an Illumina HiSeq 2500. The second PCR ran for about 6 to 12 cycles and used a J-beta primer mix along with a sample-barcoded 5' primer. A unique molecular identifier was introduced onto each TCR beta cDNA molecule by a template-switch 5' adaptor carrying 12 random nucleotides. Each sample yielded at least 2.5 million CDR3-containing paired-end reads. The Mint cDNA synthesis kit, primed by a TRBC-specific oligonucleotide, was used to synthesize first-strand cDNA from all RNA. Following uracil-DNA glycosylase treatment, a first 18-cycle PCR with universal primers M1SS and BC2_uni_R was performed on all cDNA. On the study's bioinformatics: For normalization, 1 million high-quality reads were randomly selected from each sample, with every read carrying a distinct molecular identifier. Instead of being binned into consensus sequences, reads with shared molecular identifiers were discarded. MiTCR, with a Q25 quality threshold and the strictest error-elimination algorithm, was used for CDR3 identification, clonotype clustering and error correction. A nonparametric unseen species model with Euler transformation was used to estimate lower-bound total TCR beta diversity. TCRdb reprocessed the public reads (quality trimming at Q25 with fastp, clone calling with MiXCR) and kept in-frame beta chains. Each record represents a unique CDR3 protein, reported with the most common genes and DNA among its rows. The V and J calls shown here were made by TCRdb, not taken from the authors' results. Across this sample there are approximately 1.5 million distinct CDR3 sequences, with roughly 43% seen only once. The ten largest account for roughly 3.7% of the sample.

Material: blood. The receptor was derived from a woman younger than 30 in good health. The receptor chain draws on TRBV20-1 and TRBJ1-2; the D gene assignment is ambiguous. The CDR3 reads as follows: CSAIGQSYGYTF. Here is the DNA: TGCAGTGCTATTGGGCAGAGCTATGGCTACACCTTC.